This TCR beta chain derives from a study of OX40 agonist ivuxolimab in advanced cancers. Any history of autoimmune disease or systemic immunosuppression disqualified patients. V gave up 7 bases and J gave up 2 bases, with 19 bases separating them. Germline values: CDR1 SNHLY, CDR2 FYNNEI. CDR3 length: 16 residues. Sequenced by immunoSEQ multiplex PCR; TCRdb stores in-frame clones only, minus some. The repertoire holds 66,000 or so clones, around 90% seen once, with just over 2% in the top ten. The chain combines TRBV2 with TRBJ2-3; D possibly uses TRBD1 or TRBD2 (6 bases each). The sequencing used CD4+ or CD8+ T cells sorted from blood, collected in a trial of the OX40 agonist ivuxolimab. The receptor was derived from an adult with an advanced solid tumor such as melanoma, head and neck, liver or kidney cancer. For the CDR3, the DNA is TGTGCCAGCACCGCTAGAAGAGGGGGGCTCACAGATACGCAGTATTTT. Amino acids: CASTARRGGLTDTQYF.